These 5 T cell receptor beta chains were sequenced from one sample in a study of Ad26.COV2.S vaccination and SARS-CoV-2 variants. The treatment denotes: roughly 19 received Ad26.COV2.S at low or high dose, single or two shots; 5 received placebo; per-sample allocation not given. After the first vaccine or placebo injection, samples were drawn on day 63. Clones were sequenced by immunoSEQ multiplex PCR, and TCRdb holds only the in-frame ones, with some missing. The sample records 300,000 to 400,000 clones, roughly 90% being singletons. The source was peripheral blood, collected in a trial of Ad26.COV2.S vaccine versus placebo. The receptors derive from a person aged 18-65 years who received the Ad26.COV2.S COVID-19 vaccine or a placebo.

This clone was seen more than once but under ten times. This chain joins TRBV7-8 and TRBJ1-1; D not certain. Germline V gene data show CDR1 as SGHVS and CDR2 as FQNEAQ. CDR3 length: 15 residues. V was trimmed by 0 bases and J by 1 base, leaving 9 bases between them. CDR3 nucleotides: TGTGCCAGCAGCTTAGCTAGGTCGGAGAACACTGAAGCTTTCTTT. This codes for CASSLARSENTEAFF.

This clone was recorded a few times. V is TRBV12-3 or TRBV12-4 and J is TRBJ1-2; D is unresolved. The CDR3 contains 13 residues. Trimming shortened V by 7 bases and J by 1 base, and 10 bases separated the two germline ends. The CDR3 sequence: CASTPAGNYGYTF. CDR3 nucleotides: TGTGCCAGCACTCCCGCCGGTAACTATGGCTACACCTTC.

The chain has TRBV5-1 and TRBJ2-1, with 7 nucleotides matching TRBD1. Germline-derived CDR1 and CDR2 are SGHRS and YFSETQ. The length of the CDR3 is 15 residues. V lost 5 bases, J lost 4 bases, and 9 bases stayed unmatched. CDR3: CASRPETGPYNEQFF. In DNA, the CDR3 is TGCGCCAGCAGACCCGAGACAGGGCCTTACAATGAGCAGTTCTTC.

The gene calls are TRBV7-8 and TRBJ1-4; 12 nucleotides agree with TRBD1. The ends lost 7 bases at V and 7 bases at J; junction bases unmatched: 7. CDR3 size: 15 residues. CDR1 and CDR2 (germline): SGHVS, FQNEAQ. Here the CDR3 DNA reads TGTGCCAGCACCCGGGGACAGGGGGCGGGTGAAAAACTGTTTTTT. Translated, it gives CASTRGQGAGEKLFF. Supplemented by reference TRBV7-8 and TRBJ1-4, the full variable domain reads GAGVSQSPRYKVAKRGQDVALRCDPISGHVSLFWYQQALGQGPEFLTYFQNEAQLDKSGLPSDRFFAERPEGSVSTLKIQRTQQEDSAVYLCASTRGQGAGEKLFFGSGTQLSVL.

V and J are TRBV20-1 and TRBJ1-4; D might be TRBD1 (5 bases). The CDR3 runs 15 residues. The ends were cut back, 3 bases at V and 4 bases at J, with 15 bases in the middle. Looked up from germline, CDR1 is DFQATT and CDR2 is SNEGSKA (reference sequence). In DNA, the CDR3 is TGCAGTGCTAGTGATTTTCAGGGTAATAATGAAAAACTGTTTTTT. As protein: CSASDFQGNNEKLFF.